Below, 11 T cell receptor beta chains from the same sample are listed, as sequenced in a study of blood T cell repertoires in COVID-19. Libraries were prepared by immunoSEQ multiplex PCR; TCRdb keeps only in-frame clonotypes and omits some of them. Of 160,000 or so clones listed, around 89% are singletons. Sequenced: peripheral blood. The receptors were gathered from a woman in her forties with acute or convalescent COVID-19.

The CDR3 region is CASSLVAANTGELFF. Written as DNA, the CDR3 is TGTGCCAGCAGCTTAGTAGCGGCGAACACCGGGGAGCTGTTTTTT. The rearrangement joins TRBV7-2 to TRBJ2-2, with a weak D call TRBD2 (6 bases). In germline, CDR1 is SGHTA, CDR2 FQGNSA. The germline V and J ends were trimmed by 1 base and 0 bases, with 6 bases remaining between them. There are 15 residues in the CDR3.

The CDR3 DNA reads TGTGCCAGCAGCTTAGATCGGGCGGAGGTCTACGAGCAGTACTTC. Its translation is CASSLDRAEVYEQYF. The chain combines TRBV11-3 with TRBJ2-7; tentatively, D is TRBD2 (5 bases). Germline lookup yields CDR1 SGHNT and CDR2 YENEEA. The CDR3 has 15 amino acids. V lost 0 bases, J lost 3 bases, and 12 bases lay in between.

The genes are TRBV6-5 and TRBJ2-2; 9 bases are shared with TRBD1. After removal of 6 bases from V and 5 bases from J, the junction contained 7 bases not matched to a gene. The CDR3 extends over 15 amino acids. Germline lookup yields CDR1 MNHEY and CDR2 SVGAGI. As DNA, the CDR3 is TGTGCCAGCAGACAAACCGGGACAGGGACCGGGGAGCTGTTTTTT. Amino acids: CASRQTGTGTGELFF.

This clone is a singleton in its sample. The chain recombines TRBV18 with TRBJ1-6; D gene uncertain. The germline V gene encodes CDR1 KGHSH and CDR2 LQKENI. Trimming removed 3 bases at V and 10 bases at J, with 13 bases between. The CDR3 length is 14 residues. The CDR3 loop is CASSPTRNLSPLHF. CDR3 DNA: TGTGCCAGCTCACCGACAAGGAACCTCTCACCCCTCCACTTT.

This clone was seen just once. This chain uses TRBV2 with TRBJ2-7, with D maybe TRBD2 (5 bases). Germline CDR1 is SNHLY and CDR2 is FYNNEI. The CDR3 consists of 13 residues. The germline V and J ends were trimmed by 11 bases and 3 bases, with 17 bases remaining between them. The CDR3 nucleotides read TGTGCCGCCGGACTCACCGGTTACTACGAGCAGTACTTC. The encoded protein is CAAGLTGYYEQYF.

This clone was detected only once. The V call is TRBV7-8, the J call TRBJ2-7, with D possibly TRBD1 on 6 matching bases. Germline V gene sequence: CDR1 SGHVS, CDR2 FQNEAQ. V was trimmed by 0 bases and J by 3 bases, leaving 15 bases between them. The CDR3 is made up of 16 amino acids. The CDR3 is CASSLAPGQIIYEQYF. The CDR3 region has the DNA TGTGCCAGCAGCTTAGCCCCAGGACAGATAATCTACGAGCAGTACTTC.

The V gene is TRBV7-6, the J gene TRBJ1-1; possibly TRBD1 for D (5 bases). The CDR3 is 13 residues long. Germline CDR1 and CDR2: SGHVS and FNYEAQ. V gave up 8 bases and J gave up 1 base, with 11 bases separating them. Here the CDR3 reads CASAQGENTEAFF. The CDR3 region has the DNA TGTGCCAGCGCTCAGGGTGAGAACACTGAAGCTTTCTTT. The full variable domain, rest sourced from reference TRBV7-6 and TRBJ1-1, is GAGVSQSPRYKVTKRGQDVALRCDPISGHVSLYWYRQALGQGPEFLTYFNYEAQQDKSGLPNDRFSAERPEGSISTLTIQRTEQRDSAMYRCASAQGENTEAFFGQGTRLTVV.

In nucleotides, the CDR3 is TGTGCCAGCTTTGACAGGGGCGGGATCGGGAAAAAACTGTTTTTT. Protein: CASFDRGGIGKKLFF. The chain is built from TRBV28 and TRBJ1-4; TRBD1 matches 8 bases. The CDR3 runs to 15 residues. J lost 9 bases, V lost 8 bases, and 14 bases had no gene match. Germline CDR1 MDHEN, CDR2 SYDVKM.

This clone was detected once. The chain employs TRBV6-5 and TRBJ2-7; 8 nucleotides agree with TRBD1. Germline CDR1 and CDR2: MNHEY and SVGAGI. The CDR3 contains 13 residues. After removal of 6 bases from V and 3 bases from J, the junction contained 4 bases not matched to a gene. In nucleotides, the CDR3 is TGTGCCAGCAGCTCAGGGGGCGTCTACGAGCAGTACTTC. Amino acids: CASSSGGVYEQYF.

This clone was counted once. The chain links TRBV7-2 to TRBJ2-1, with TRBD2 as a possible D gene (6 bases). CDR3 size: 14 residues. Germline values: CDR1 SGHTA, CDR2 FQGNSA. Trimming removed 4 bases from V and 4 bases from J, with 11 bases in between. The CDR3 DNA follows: TGTGCCAGCAGCTCGGGAGTTACGTACAATGAGCAGTTCTTC. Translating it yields CASSSGVTYNEQFF.

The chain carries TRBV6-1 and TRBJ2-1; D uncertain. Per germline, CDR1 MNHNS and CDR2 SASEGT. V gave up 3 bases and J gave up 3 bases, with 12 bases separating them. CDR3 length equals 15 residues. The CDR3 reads CASSDGRTYYNEQFF. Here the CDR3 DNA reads TGTGCCAGCAGTGACGGTCGTACCTACTACAATGAGCAGTTCTTC.